This entry lists 30 T cell receptor beta chains sequenced from one sample in a study of control samples from healthy donors and cancer patients. Measured with immunoSEQ multiplex PCR; TCRdb has only the in-frame clones, and not every one. Of 140,000 to 150,000 clones in the sample, 75% to 95% were seen once. Sequencing used blood. The receptor source for this set is a man in his thirties or forties in good health.

The chain is built from TRBV9 and TRBJ2-2; 8 nucleotides agree with TRBD2. The germline V gene has CDR1 SGDLS and CDR2 YYNGEE. Unmatched junction bases numbered 6, after V lost 1 base and J lost 4 bases. The CDR3 is 16 residues long. The CDR3 is CASSVMGGGITGELFF. DNA of the CDR3: TGTGCCAGCAGCGTAATGGGCGGGGGGATCACCGGGGAGCTGTTTTTT.

CDR3 protein: CASSGNSGGAHTQYF. The CDR3, as DNA: TGTGCCAGCAGCGGTAATAGCGGGGGGGCCCATACGCAGTATTTT. The chain uses TRBV9 and TRBJ2-3; TRBD2 matches at 11 bases. This CDR3 region has 15 residues. The J segment lost 7 bases and the V segment lost 3 bases, leaving 7 bases of the junction unmatched. Germline CDR1 SGDLS, CDR2 YYNGEE.

CDR3 nucleotide sequence: TGTGCCAGCAGTTACTCGAGTGGTTCCTACGAGCAGTACTTC. Encoded protein: CASSYSSGSYEQYF. This chain uses TRBV6-6 with TRBJ2-7; no definite D call. Germline V gene sequence: CDR1 MNHNY, CDR2 SVGAGI (reference sequence). Trimming shortened V by 0 bases and J by 1 base, and 7 bases separated the two germline ends. The CDR3 spans 14 residues.

The chain carries TRBV20-1 and TRBJ2-7; D may correspond to TRBD1 or TRBD2 (7 bases each). The CDR3 has 15 amino acids. CDR1 and CDR2 (germline): DFQATT, SNEGSKA (reference sequence). Trimming took off 6 bases at V and 2 bases at J, with 20 bases between the two ends. CDR3 region: CSASSPRGGTYEQYF. DNA for the CDR3: TGCAGTGCCAGTAGTCCCAGGGGGGGGACCTACGAGCAGTACTTC.

The V gene is TRBV15, the J gene TRBJ1-2; 7 nucleotides agree with TRBD1. The junction had 8 bases not matched to a gene; V was cut back by 1 base and J by 6 bases. The CDR3 covers 15 residues. Germline V lookup: CDR1 LNHNV, CDR2 YYDKDF (reference sequence). DNA for the CDR3: TGTGCCACCAGCAGAGTAGACAGGGAGTTTAATGGCTACACCTTC. Translation: CATSRVDREFNGYTF. Together with reference TRBV15 and TRBJ1-2, the CDR3 gives the full variable domain: DAMVIQNPRYQVTQFGKPVTLSCSQTLNHNVMYWYQQKSSQAPKLLFHYYDKDFNNEADTPDNFQSRRPNTSFCFLDIRSPGLGDTAMYLCATSRVDREFNGYTFGSGTRLTVV.

The chain couples TRBV2 to TRBJ1-2; no firm D call. The V gene's germline CDR1 is SNHLY and CDR2 FYNNEI. The CDR3 has 14 residues. The V gene lost 3 bases and the J gene lost 0 bases, with 8 bases spanning the gap. The CDR3 region has the DNA TGTGCCAGCAGTGAGGCGCCCTCTAACTATGGCTACACCTTC. This codes for CASSEAPSNYGYTF.

The rearrangement uses TRBV4-1 and TRBJ1-1; tentatively, D is TRBD1 (5 bases). V dropped 4 bases and J dropped 0 bases, with 6 bases sitting between them. This CDR3 spans 13 amino acids. Germline assignment: CDR1 MGHRA and CDR2 YSYEKL. CDR3 bases: TGCGCCAGCAGCCTGGGGCTGAACACTGAAGCTTTCTTT. This encodes CASSLGLNTEAFF.

The chain joins TRBV4-1 to TRBJ2-3; 12 bases line up with TRBD2. This CDR3 comprises 17 residues. Trimming removed 1 base from V and 3 bases from J; junction bases left unmatched: 5. Germline CDR1 reads MGHRA; CDR2 reads YSYEKL. Here the CDR3 DNA reads TGCGCCAGCAGCCAAGCACTAGCGGGGGGTCTGACAGATACGCAGTATTTT. This sequence encodes CASSQALAGGLTDTQYF.

The V gene is TRBV27, the J gene TRBJ2-7; D may be TRBD2 (7 bases). V lost 1 base and J lost 3, with 13 bases in between. CDR1 and CDR2 from the germline V gene are MNHEY and SMNVEV (reference sequence). The CDR3 loop spans 15 amino acids. CDR3 in amino acids: CASSLWRGPYYEQYF. The CDR3 DNA reads as TGTGCCAGCAGTTTATGGCGGGGGCCTTACTACGAGCAGTACTTC.

The CDR3 DNA sequence: TGTGCCACTTTGGGACTGGCTTACAATGAGCAGTTCTTC. Translated, it gives CATLGLAYNEQFF. This chain links TRBV6-5 with TRBJ2-1; possibly TRBD2 for D (6 bases). The CDR3 consists of 13 residues. The germline V and J ends were trimmed by 10 bases and 4 bases, with 14 bases remaining between them. Germline CDR1 and CDR2: MNHEY and SVGAGI.

The V call is TRBV11-3, the J call TRBJ2-7, with D perhaps TRBD1 (6 bases). Germline-derived CDR1 and CDR2 are SGHNT and YENEEA. The CDR3 runs 13 residues. V was shortened by 2 bases and J by 1 base, with 6 bases between the two germline ends. The CDR3 is CASSLQGSYEQYF. In DNA, the CDR3 is TGTGCCAGCAGCTTACAGGGGTCCTACGAGCAGTACTTC.

This chain joins TRBV4-2 and TRBJ2-3; no clear D. In germline, CDR1 is LGHNA, CDR2 YNFKEQ. Trimming took 4 bases from V and 2 from J, leaving 13 bases between them. This CDR3 comprises 15 residues. The CDR3 nucleotides read TGTGCCAGCAGCCCAATGGTAGGGTCCACAGATACGCAGTATTTT. This sequence encodes CASSPMVGSTDTQYF.

The chain is built from TRBV6-4 and TRBJ1-2, with D perhaps matching TRBD1 (5 bases). Trimming left V 5 bases short and J 0 bases short, with 10 bases between. Germline CDR1 MRHNA, CDR2 SNTAGT. This CDR3 spans 14 amino acids. The CDR3 sequence is CASSPGPTNYGYTF. CDR3 nucleotides: TGTGCCAGCAGTCCAGGGCCCACTAACTATGGCTACACCTTC.

This clone was seen once. This chain joins TRBV19 and TRBJ1-1, with a possible D match to TRBD1 (6 bases). The germline V gene encodes CDR1 LNHDA and CDR2 SQIVND (reference sequence). The CDR3 consists of 12 residues. The V and J ends lost 7 bases and 7 bases respectively, with 13 bases between them. The DNA for the CDR3 is TGTGCCAGTACCACCGACAGGAGTGAAGCTTTCTTT. Encoded protein: CASTTDRSEAFF.

The chain employs TRBV29-1 and TRBJ1-1; tentative D call: TRBD1 (5 bases). The germline gives CDR1 SQVTM, CDR2 ANQGSEA. This CDR3 has 15 residues. The V gene lost 5 bases and the J gene lost 5 bases, with 21 bases spanning the gap. CDR3 residues: CSVPWGTYKGTEAFF. In DNA form, the CDR3 reads TGCAGCGTTCCATGGGGGACTTATAAGGGGACTGAAGCTTTCTTT. Full variable domain (missing parts from reference TRBV29-1 and TRBJ1-1): SAVISQKPSRDICQRGTSLTIQCQVDSQVTMMFWYRQQPGQSLTLIATANQGSEATYESGFVIDKFPISRPNLTFSTLTVSNMSPEDSSIYLCSVPWGTYKGTEAFFGQGTRLTVV.

The chain combines TRBV7-2 with TRBJ1-1; no clear D gene. Germline assignment: CDR1 SGHTA and CDR2 FQGNSA. With 5 bases removed from V and 1 base from J, the gap between germline ends came to 17 bases. The CDR3 spans 16 residues. Written as DNA, the CDR3 is TGTGCCAGCAGCACACTTAGGGCCGACAAGAACACTGAAGCTTTCTTT. It yields the protein CASSTLRADKNTEAFF.

The CDR3: CASSPTGARNGYTF. CDR3 in DNA: TGTGCCAGCAGCCCGACAGGGGCCCGGAATGGCTACACCTTC. This chain uses TRBV7-3 with TRBJ1-2, with 8 bases identical to TRBD1. The junction had 8 bases not matched to a gene; V was cut back by 5 bases and J by 6 bases. The CDR3 loop spans 14 amino acids. The germline V gene encodes CDR1 SGHTA and CDR2 FQGTGA.

The V and J genes are TRBV6-1 and TRBJ1-1; possibly TRBD1 for D (6 bases). V was shortened by 3 bases and J by 1 base, with 12 bases between the two germline ends. From germline, CDR1 is MNHNS and CDR2 SASEGT. The CDR3 runs to 15 residues. In nucleotides, the CDR3 is TGTGCCAGCAGTGAGAGGGGGTATAGGAACACTGAAGCTTTCTTT. It encodes CASSERGYRNTEAFF.

This chain uses TRBV7-8 with TRBJ2-1, with D possibly TRBD1 on 5 matching bases. Germline V gene sequence: CDR1 SGHVS, CDR2 FQNEAQ. V gave up 7 bases and J gave up 0 bases, with 16 bases separating them. This CDR3 comprises 16 residues. DNA of the CDR3: TGTGCCAGCAACTCAAAGGGGATAAGCTCCTACAATGAGCAGTTCTTC. Translating it yields CASNSKGISSYNEQFF.

The chain couples TRBV7-9 to TRBJ2-7, with a weak D call TRBD1 (6 bases). Germline assignment: CDR1 SEHNR and CDR2 FQNEAQ (reference sequence). The CDR3 runs to 15 residues. With 1 base removed from V and 5 bases from J, the gap between germline ends came to 15 bases. The CDR3 protein is CASSLVRAGVHEQYF. DNA of the CDR3: TGTGCCAGCAGCTTAGTCCGGGCAGGGGTGCACGAGCAGTACTTC. Drawing the rest from reference TRBV7-9 and TRBJ2-7, the complete variable domain is DTGVSQNPRHKITKRGQNVTFRCDPISEHNRLYWYRQTLGQGPEFLTYFQNEAQLEKSRLLSDRFSAERPKGSFSTLEIQRTEQGDSAMYLCASSLVRAGVHEQYFGPGTRLTVT.

Here the CDR3 DNA reads TGTGCCAGCAGCTTAGGGGACGGACGTAGCAATCAGCCCCAGCATTTT. Protein product: CASSLGDGRSNQPQHF. The V gene is TRBV7-2, the J gene TRBJ1-5; D is perhaps TRBD1 (5 bases). Germline-derived CDR1 and CDR2 are SGHTA and FQGNSA. The CDR3 extends over 16 amino acids. Trimming shortened V by 1 base and J by 0 bases, and 10 bases separated the two germline ends.

This rearrangement joins TRBV5-1 to TRBJ1-3; D gene uncertain. From germline, CDR1 is SGHRS and CDR2 YFSETQ. CDR3 size: 17 residues. V was shortened by 1 base and J by 0 bases, with 14 bases between the two germline ends. CDR3: CASSLPQDTISGNTIYF. CDR3 bases: TGCGCCAGCAGCTTGCCTCAAGACACCATCTCTGGAAACACCATATATTTT.

This chain uses TRBV6-2 or TRBV6-3 with TRBJ1-2; D call uncertain. The CDR3 contains 12 residues. The V end was cut by 5 bases, the J end by 3 bases, with 7 bases between. The germline V gene has CDR1 MNHEY and CDR2 SVGEGT. CDR3 region: CASSPSHYGYTF. CDR3 in DNA: TGTGCCAGCAGTCCCTCCCACTATGGCTACACCTTC.

The gene calls are TRBV27 and TRBJ1-6; 8 bases agree with TRBD1. Germline V gene sequence: CDR1 MNHEY, CDR2 SMNVEV (reference sequence). This CDR3 spans 11 amino acids. V lost 8 bases to trimming and J lost 12 bases; unmatched junction nucleotides: 3. The CDR3: CASRTGGPLHF. Written as DNA, the CDR3 is TGTGCCAGCCGAACAGGGGGACCCCTCCACTTT.

This chain uses TRBV5-1 with TRBJ1-4, with D possibly being TRBD1 (6 bases). Germline V gives CDR1 SGHRS, CDR2 YFSETQ. CDR3 length equals 19 residues. Trimming took 1 base from V and 0 from J, leaving 19 bases between them. The CDR3 DNA reads TGCGCCAGCAGCTTGCCTGAGGCCCTTCCAGGGGCAACTAATGAAAAACTGTTTTTT. Its protein product is CASSLPEALPGATNEKLFF.

This chain joins TRBV27 and TRBJ2-2, with 15 bases identical to TRBD2. Germline V gene sequence: CDR1 MNHEY, CDR2 SMNVEV (reference sequence). The CDR3 totals 16 residues. Germline trimming cut 7 bases from V and 8 bases from J; bases unmatched to any gene: 8. The CDR3 protein is CASTPGLAGGLGELFF. The CDR3 DNA sequence: TGTGCCAGCACCCCTGGACTAGCGGGGGGGCTAGGGGAGCTGTTTTTT.

This chain joins TRBV27 and TRBJ1-2; D is uncertain. V gave up 7 bases and J gave up 7 bases, with 16 bases separating them. CDR3 length equals 13 residues. Germline V gene data show CDR1 as MNHEY and CDR2 as SMNVEV (reference sequence). CDR3 region: CASTSLGVAGYTF. The CDR3 DNA is TGTGCCAGCACCTCCCTGGGTGTCGCTGGCTACACCTTC.

The chain recombines TRBV6-5 with TRBJ1-2, with a possible D match to TRBD1 (6 bases). V lost 7 bases, J lost 2 bases, and 17 bases lay in between. This CDR3 spans 15 amino acids. Germline values: CDR1 MNHEY, CDR2 SVGAGI. DNA of the CDR3: TGTGCCAGCACGGGGGCAGGCACTATAAACTATGGCTACACCTTC. Encoded protein: CASTGAGTINYGYTF.

This chain joins TRBV5-6 and TRBJ1-2; no firm D call. Germline values: CDR1 SGHDT, CDR2 YYEEEE. Trimming took 4 bases from V and 2 from J, leaving 12 bases between them. CDR3 size: 14 residues. Here the CDR3 reads CASSPVPPNYGYTF. CDR3 in DNA: TGTGCCAGCAGCCCGGTACCCCCCAACTATGGCTACACCTTC.

The chain links TRBV7-9 to TRBJ2-3; 12 nucleotides agree with TRBD1. Germline V gene sequence: CDR1 SEHNR, CDR2 FQNEAQ (reference sequence). The ends lost 6 bases at V and 2 bases at J; junction bases unmatched: 12. The CDR3 spans 18 residues. CDR3 protein: CASSHGPGQGAITDTQYF. The CDR3 DNA reads as TGTGCCAGCAGTCATGGCCCGGGACAGGGGGCAATCACAGATACGCAGTATTTT.